A single T cell receptor beta chain is shown here with its context. The CDR3 consists of 17 residues. Trimming cost V 2 bases and J 0 bases, with 14 bases left between them. CDR1 and CDR2 (germline): KGHSH, LQKENI. The data stem from a study of blood T cell repertoires in COVID-19. In the study overall: The samples span acute and convalescent COVID-19 from the United States, Italy and Spain. The analysed material was cDNA or gDNA that came from T cells, B-cell-depleted T cells, or PBMCs.

Clones were read by immunoSEQ multiplex PCR, and TCRdb kept only the in-frame ones, dropping some. Altogether tens of thousands of clones are present, around 85% being singletons, with the ten largest covering 4% to 5%. The chain recombines TRBV18 with TRBJ1-5, with D maybe TRBD1 (6 bases). The sequence derives from a man aged 55-75 years with acute or convalescent COVID-19. Sequenced input: peripheral blood. CDR3 protein: CASSPWGGRNSNQPQHF. In nucleotides, the CDR3 is TGTGCCAGCTCACCATGGGGGGGCCGCAATAGCAATCAGCCCCAGCATTTT. Complete variable domain (other parts from reference TRBV18 and TRBJ1-5): NAGVMQNPRHLVRRRGQEARLRCSPMKGHSHVYWYRQLPEEGLKFMVYLQKENIIDESGMPKERFSAEFPKEGPSILRIQQVVRGDSAAYFCASSPWGGRNSNQPQHFGDGTRLSIL.